This T cell receptor beta chain was observed in a study of cytomegalovirus exposure and HLA in healthy donors. General study findings and limits: In a later analysis, HLA-associated beta chains showed higher expansion and lower generation probabilities than comparable chains.

Both 60 Vbeta primers and 13 Jbeta primers went into the PCR. Some clones are missing from TCRdb's copy, which holds only in-frame ones; the method was immunoSEQ multiplex PCR. Among fewer than 150,000 clones listed, roughly three quarters were seen once. The CDR3 is 14 residues long. CDR1 is MNHEY and CDR2 is SMNVEV in the germline V gene (reference sequence). The V and J ends lost 3 bases and 5 bases respectively, with 10 bases between them. Regarding this clone: Its specificity is unknown.

The source of this sequence is a young man in good health and CMV-seronegative. The sample taken for sequencing was PBMCs. The genes are TRBV27 and TRBJ1-4, with a possible D match to TRBD1 (5 bases). The CDR3 DNA reads TGTGCCAGCAGTTTTCAGGGCGGCAATGAAAAACTGTTTTTT. This codes for CASSFQGGNEKLFF.